Listed below are T cell receptor beta chains from one sample, sequenced in a study of blood T cell repertoires in COVID-19. Using immunoSEQ multiplex PCR, the repertoire was profiled, and TCRdb retains in-frame clones only, with some absent. The sample shows about 270,000 clones, about 91% of them seen only once. Source material: PBMCs or T cells enriched from blood (not recorded which). The receptors shown here come from a woman aged 40-49 years with acute COVID-19. CDR3s include the opening cysteine and the closing phenylalanine or tryptophan. The D gene is left open where the match is weak. Expanded clones get a size class; other rows say once, few or many, or leave the size out.

V	size	J	D	CDR3	DNA
TRBV19	once	TRBJ2-7	TRBD1	CASSETGGGNEQYF	TGTGCCAGTAGCGAGACAGGGGGCGGGAACGAGCAGTACTTC
TRBV11-3	.	TRBJ1-2	.	CASSLAPNRAGYTF	TGTGCCAGCAGCTTAGCCCCCAACAGGGCTGGCTACACCTTC
TRBV6-5	.	TRBJ2-7	TRBD2	CASSPRTSGTYEQYF	TGTGCCAGCAGTCCCCGGACTAGCGGCACCTACGAGCAGTACTTC
TRBV15	.	TRBJ1-5	.	CATSRDLSQPQHF	TGTGCCACCAGCAGAGATCTTAGTCAGCCCCAGCATTTT
TRBV5-1	.	TRBJ1-2	.	CASSFGAGQEYGYTF	TGCGCCAGCAGCTTTGGGGCAGGTCAAGAGTATGGCTACACCTTC
TRBV6-5	.	TRBJ2-1	.	CASTTAYNEQFF	TGTGCCAGCACCACAGCCTACAATGAGCAGTTCTTC
TRBV5-1	.	TRBJ2-7	TRBD2	CASSLALAGGGEQYF	TGCGCCAGCAGCCTGGCGCTAGCGGGAGGCGGCGAGCAGTACTTC
TRBV28	.	TRBJ1-5	.	CASSLPGNSFQPQHF	TGTGCCAGCAGTTTGCCAGGGAATTCATTTCAGCCCCAGCATTTT
TRBV15	.	TRBJ2-1	.	CATSKDLPGEQFF	TGTGCCACCAGCAAGGATCTCCCAGGAGAGCAGTTCTTC
TRBV27	.	TRBJ2-1	TRBD2	CASAVSGSSSYNEQFF	TGTGCCAGCGCGGTTAGCGGGAGTTCTTCCTACAATGAGCAGTTCTTC
TRBV19	once	TRBJ2-3	.	CASSIGLSTDTQYF	TGTGCCAGTAGTATTGGACTGAGCACAGATACGCAGTATTTT
TRBV19	.	TRBJ1-5	.	CASSIGQGLNQPQHF	TGTGCCAGTAGTATAGGTCAGGGTCTCAATCAGCCCCAGCATTTT
TRBV19	.	TRBJ1-5	TRBD1	CASGGQGGNQPQHF	TGTGCCAGTGGGGGACAGGGGGGCAATCAGCCCCAGCATTTT
TRBV27	.	TRBJ1-1	.	CASRGWGGYGEAFF	TGTGCCAGCAGGGGGTGGGGGGGTTATGGCGAAGCTTTCTTT
TRBV7-9	.	TRBJ2-1	.	CASSLAQGFNEQFF	TGTGCCAGCAGCTTAGCCCAGGGTTTCAATGAGCAGTTCTTC
TRBV3-1/TRBV3-2	.	TRBJ2-1	TRBD2	CASSQEWLAGGNEQFF	TGTGCCAGCAGCCAAGAATGGCTAGCGGGGGGCAATGAGCAGTTCTTC
TRBV7-2	.	TRBJ2-1	.	CASSWQQIYTEQFF	TGTGCCAGCAGCTGGCAACAGATCTATACTGAGCAGTTCTTC
TRBV29-1	.	TRBJ2-1	.	CSVEPREPDNEQFF	TGCAGCGTTGAACCAAGGGAGCCAGACAATGAGCAGTTCTTC
TRBV5-1	.	TRBJ2-7	TRBD2	CASSPRGSGRYEQYF	TGCGCCAGCAGCCCCCGGGGTAGCGGGAGATACGAGCAGTACTTC
TRBV27	few	TRBJ1-5	.	CASSWDINQPQHF	TGTGCCAGCAGTTGGGACATCAATCAGCCCCAGCATTTT
TRBV2	.	TRBJ1-6	.	CASSELPNSPLHF	TGTGCCAGCAGTGAACTACCCAATTCACCCCTCCACTTT
TRBV5-4	.	TRBJ2-2	.	CASSLRGRGNQTGELFF	TGTGCCAGCAGCTTAAGGGGCCGCGGGAATCAGACCGGGGAGCTGTTTTTT